This T cell receptor (beta chain) is drawn from a study of CD8+CD57+ T cells in acquired aplastic anemia. Study information: Sorted CD4+ and CD8+ cells yielded 2.5 to 3.5 ug of DNA on average. Findings and caveats of the study: Patients and controls shared 25 to 35 CD8+ CDR3 sequences, which appeared highly expressed in patients and within their immunodominant clones. In CD8+ cells, Simpson's diversity showed no significant difference between patients and controls.

A note on this clonotype: Its cognate antigen is unknown.

V was clipped by 4 bases and J by 6 bases; unmatched bases: 6. The germline CDR1 and CDR2 sequences are KGHDR and SFDVKD. The CDR3 extends over 16 amino acids. An expansion of CD8+CD57+ cells by flow cytometry had been shown in patients chosen for sequencing. Everyone among the patients had severe acquired aplastic anemia. Genomic DNA, the template, was used for profiling of the TCR beta VDJ and CDR3. TCRdb re-called the reads with MiXCR, one entry per CDR3 protein. Of 310,000 or so distinct CDR3 sequences listed, roughly 59% are singletons. The chain uses TRBV24-1 and TRBJ2-3; 13 positions agree with TRBD2. Sequencing was carried out using sorted CD4+, CD8+, or CD8+CD57+ T cells (not recorded which) from PBMCs. The sequence was obtained from a human donor with aplastic anemia. The CDR3 sequence is CATSETTSGREDTQYF. CDR3 DNA sequence: TGTGCCACCAGTGAAACCACTAGCGGGAGGGAGGATACGCAGTATTTT.